This TCR beta chain originates from a study of technical replicates of blood from a handful of donors (dated by TCRdb to about 2017). To prepare the library, the immunoSEQ multiplex PCR assay was applied. TCRdb obtained this table from immuneACCESS and retained in-frame rearrangements with V and J assigned. These tables miss some clones; where compared with another copy, unresolved V genes account for less than half of the shortfall, and the remainder is unexplained. Here the sample has thousands of clones; 91% occur a single time. The ten largest clones capture 7.5% to 9.5% of the sample. V and J lose 0 bases and 3 bases, and a span of 9 bases separates them. Taken from the germline V gene (reference sequence), the CDR1 and CDR2 loops are LNHNV and YYDKDF. The CDR3 numbers 14 residues from cysteine through phenylalanine. Only the CDR3 part of the read is kept: 42 bases, read in frame from the first base.

As to this clone: Its binding antigen is unknown. The record has no base qualities; no much larger clone is one base away.

Sequencing was done on a sample of PBMCs. This TCR was sampled from a human donor in good health. The chain is made from TRBV15 and TRBJ2-7, with the D gene too uncertain to name. Read as DNA, the sequence is TGTGCCACCAGCAGAGATCTCCCGGTCTACGAGCAGTACTTC. Its protein reads: CATSRDLPVYEQYF.